This TCR beta chain was identified in a study of cytomegalovirus exposure and HLA in healthy donors. Study summary: From 150 million to 200 million T cells, an earlier analysis saw approximately 110 million unique TCR beta sequences. Study-wide results and caveats: An ancestry cluster, one associated with Asian ancestry, reportedly showed fewer N-insertions than the approximately 650-donor mean in a later analysis. Within an earlier analysis, most TCR beta V segments proved productive either about 90% or about 30% of the time.

With 60 Vbeta and 13 Jbeta primers, the PCR was carried out. Profiled with immunoSEQ multiplex PCR; TCRdb holds only in-frame clones, not every one. The table lists approximately 220,000 clones, approximately 70% of them singletons. Germline CDR1 SGHDT, CDR2 YYEEEE. Trimming took 3 bases from V and 6 from J, leaving 10 bases between them. CDR3 size: 13 residues. To note about this clone: Its antigen is unidentified.

The specimen was PBMCs. This sequence was found in a woman aged 30 to 39 in good health and CMV-seronegative. The chain links TRBV5-6 to TRBJ1-5; D not certain. The CDR3 sequence is CASSSRGGQPQHF. The CDR3 DNA reads as TGTGCCAGCAGCTCACGAGGAGGTCAGCCCCAGCATTTT.